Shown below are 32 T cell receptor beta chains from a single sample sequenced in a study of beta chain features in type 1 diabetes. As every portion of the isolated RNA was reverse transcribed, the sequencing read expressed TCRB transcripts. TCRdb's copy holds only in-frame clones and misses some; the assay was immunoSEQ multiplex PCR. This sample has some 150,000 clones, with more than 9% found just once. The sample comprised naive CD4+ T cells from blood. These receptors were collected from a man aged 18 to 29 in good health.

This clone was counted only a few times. Here the CDR3 DNA reads TGTGCCAGCAGTTCGCTCGGGACAGCATTTGAAGCTTTCTTT. It is translated as CASSSLGTAFEAFF. The chain recombines TRBV27 with TRBJ1-1, with 7 bases aligning to TRBD1. Losses at the gene ends were 4 bases for V and 7 bases for J; bases not matched to a gene: 9. Germline-derived CDR1 and CDR2 are MNHEY and SMNVEV (reference sequence). The length of the CDR3 is 14 residues.

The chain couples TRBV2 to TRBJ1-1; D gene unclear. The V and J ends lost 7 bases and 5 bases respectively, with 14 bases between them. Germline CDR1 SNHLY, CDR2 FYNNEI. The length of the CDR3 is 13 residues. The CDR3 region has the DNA TGTGCCAGCACTAGAGTGGATGATACTGAAGCTTTCTTT. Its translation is CASTRVDDTEAFF.

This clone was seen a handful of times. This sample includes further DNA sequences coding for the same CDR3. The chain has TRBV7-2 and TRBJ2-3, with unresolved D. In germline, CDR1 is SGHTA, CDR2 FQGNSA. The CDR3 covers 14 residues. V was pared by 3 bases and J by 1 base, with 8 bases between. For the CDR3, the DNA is TGTGCCAGCAGCTTCAGTGGTGGCACAGATACGCAGTATTTT. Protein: CASSFSGGTDTQYF. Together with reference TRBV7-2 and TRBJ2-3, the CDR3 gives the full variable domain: GAGVSQSPSNKVTEKGKDVELRCDPISGHTALYWYRQSLGQGLEFLIYFQGNSAPDKSGLPSDRFSAERTGGSVSTLTIQRTQQEDSAVYLCASSFSGGTDTQYFGPGTRLTVL.

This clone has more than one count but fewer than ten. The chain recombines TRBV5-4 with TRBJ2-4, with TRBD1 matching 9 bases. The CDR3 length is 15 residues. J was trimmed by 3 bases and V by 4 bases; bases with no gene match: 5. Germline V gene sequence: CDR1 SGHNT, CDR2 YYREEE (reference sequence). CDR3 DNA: TGTGCCAGCAGCCCGACAGGGGGTGACAAAAACATTCAGTACTTC. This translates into CASSPTGGDKNIQYF.

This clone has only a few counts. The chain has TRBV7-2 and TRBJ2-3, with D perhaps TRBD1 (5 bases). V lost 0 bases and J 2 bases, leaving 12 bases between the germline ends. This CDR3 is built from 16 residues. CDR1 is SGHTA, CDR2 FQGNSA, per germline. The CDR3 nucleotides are TGTGCCAGCAGCTTAGCCTCAGGGATGAACACAGATACGCAGTATTTT. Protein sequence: CASSLASGMNTDTQYF.

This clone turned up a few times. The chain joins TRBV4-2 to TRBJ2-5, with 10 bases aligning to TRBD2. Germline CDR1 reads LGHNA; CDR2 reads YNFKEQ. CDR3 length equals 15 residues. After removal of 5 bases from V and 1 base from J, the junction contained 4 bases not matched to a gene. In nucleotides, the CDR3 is TGTGCCAGCAGCAGCCAGCGGGGGGGCCAAGAGACCCAGTACTTC. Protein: CASSSQRGGQETQYF.

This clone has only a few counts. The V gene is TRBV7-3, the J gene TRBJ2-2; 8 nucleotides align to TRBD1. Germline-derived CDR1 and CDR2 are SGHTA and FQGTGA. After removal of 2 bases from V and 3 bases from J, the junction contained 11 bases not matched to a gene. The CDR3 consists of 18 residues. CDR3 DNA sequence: TGTGCCAGCAGCTTACCCCAGGACAGGGTAGACTACACCGGGGAGCTGTTTTTT. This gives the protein CASSLPQDRVDYTGELFF.

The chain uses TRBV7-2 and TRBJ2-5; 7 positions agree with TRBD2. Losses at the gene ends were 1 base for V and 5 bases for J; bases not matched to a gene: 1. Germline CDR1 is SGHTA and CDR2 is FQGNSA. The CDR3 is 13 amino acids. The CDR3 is CASSLVRGETQYF. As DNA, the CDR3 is TGTGCCAGCAGCTTAGTGCGGGGGGAGACCCAGTACTTC.

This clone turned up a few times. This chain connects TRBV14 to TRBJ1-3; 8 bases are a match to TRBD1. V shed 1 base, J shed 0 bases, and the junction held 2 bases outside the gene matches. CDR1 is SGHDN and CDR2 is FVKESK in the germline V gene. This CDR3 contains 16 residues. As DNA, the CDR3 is TGTGCCAGCAGCCAAGGACAGGGGTACTCTGGAAACACCATATATTTT. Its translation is CASSQGQGYSGNTIYF.

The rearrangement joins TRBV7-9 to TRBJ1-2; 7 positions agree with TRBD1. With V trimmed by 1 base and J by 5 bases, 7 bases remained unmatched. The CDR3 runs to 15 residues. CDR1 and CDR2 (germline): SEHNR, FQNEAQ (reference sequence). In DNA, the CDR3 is TGTGCCAGCAGCTTAGGTACAGGGGCGGAGTATGGCTACACCTTC. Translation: CASSLGTGAEYGYTF.

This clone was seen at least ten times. CDR3 loop: CASGLSQGNEQFF. The CDR3 DNA is TGTGCTAGTGGTCTAAGCCAGGGGAATGAGCAGTTCTTC. The chain is built from TRBV12-5 and TRBJ2-1; weak D call: TRBD1 (6 bases). CDR3 length: 13 amino acids. V lost 5 bases and J 7 bases, leaving 12 bases between the germline ends. Germline V gene sequence: CDR1 LGHNT, CDR2 FRNRAP. Looking up the rest from reference TRBV12-5 and TRBJ2-1 gives the full variable domain: DARVTQTPRHKVTEMGQEVTMRCQPILGHNTVFWYRQTMMQGLELLAYFRNRAPLDDSGMPKDRFSAEMPDATLATLKIQPSEPRDSAVYFCASGLSQGNEQFFGPGTRLTVL.

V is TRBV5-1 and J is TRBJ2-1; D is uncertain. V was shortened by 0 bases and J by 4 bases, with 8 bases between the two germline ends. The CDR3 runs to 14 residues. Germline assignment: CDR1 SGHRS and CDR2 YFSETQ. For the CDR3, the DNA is TGCGCCAGCAGCTTGGGGCCAGAATACAATGAGCAGTTCTTC. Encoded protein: CASSLGPEYNEQFF.

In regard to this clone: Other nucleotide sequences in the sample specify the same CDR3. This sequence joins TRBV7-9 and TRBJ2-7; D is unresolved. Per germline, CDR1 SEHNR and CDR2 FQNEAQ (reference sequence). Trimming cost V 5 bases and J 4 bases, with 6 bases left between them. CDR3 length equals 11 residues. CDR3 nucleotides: TGTGCCAGCAGCGGTAGTTACGAGCAGTACTTC. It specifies CASSGSYEQYF.

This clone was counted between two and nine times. The CDR3 region has the DNA TGTGCCAGCGGAGGATACACGGGTTCCTGGGATGGCTACACCTTC. This encodes CASGGYTGSWDGYTF. The chain links TRBV5-4 to TRBJ1-2; no clear D. There are 15 residues in the CDR3. The germline V and J ends were trimmed by 7 bases and 6 bases, with 22 bases remaining between them. In germline, CDR1 is SGHNT, CDR2 YYREEE (reference sequence).

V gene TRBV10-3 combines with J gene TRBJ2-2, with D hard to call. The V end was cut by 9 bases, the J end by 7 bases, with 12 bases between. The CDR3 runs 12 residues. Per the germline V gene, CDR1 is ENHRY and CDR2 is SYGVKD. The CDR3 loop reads CAISYAVGELFF. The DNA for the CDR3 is TGTGCCATTTCGTATGCGGTCGGGGAGCTGTTTTTT.

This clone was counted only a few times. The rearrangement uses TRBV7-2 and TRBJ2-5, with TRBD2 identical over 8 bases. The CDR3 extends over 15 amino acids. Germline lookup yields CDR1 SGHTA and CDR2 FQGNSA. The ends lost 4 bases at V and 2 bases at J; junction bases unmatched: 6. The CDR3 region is CASSSLLAGQETQYF. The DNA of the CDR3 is TGTGCCAGCAGCTCCCTGTTAGCGGGGCAAGAGACCCAGTACTTC.

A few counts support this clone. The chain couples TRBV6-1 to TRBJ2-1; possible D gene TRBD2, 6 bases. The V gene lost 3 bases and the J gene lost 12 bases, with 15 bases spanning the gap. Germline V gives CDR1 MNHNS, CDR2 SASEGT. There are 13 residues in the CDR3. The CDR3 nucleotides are TGTGCCAGCAGTGATCCGGGAGCGTTGGGGCAGTTCTTC. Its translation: CASSDPGALGQFF.

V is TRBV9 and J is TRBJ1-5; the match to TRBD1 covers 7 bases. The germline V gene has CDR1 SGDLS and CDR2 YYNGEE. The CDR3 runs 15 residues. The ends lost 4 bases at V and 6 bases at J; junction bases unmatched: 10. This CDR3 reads CASSPSQGDRQPQHF. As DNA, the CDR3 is TGTGCCAGCAGCCCCTCGCAGGGGGATCGTCAGCCCCAGCATTTT.

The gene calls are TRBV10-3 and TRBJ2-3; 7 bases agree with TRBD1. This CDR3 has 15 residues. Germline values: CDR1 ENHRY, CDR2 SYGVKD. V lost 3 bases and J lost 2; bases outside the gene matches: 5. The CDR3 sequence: CAISDPTGTTDTQYF. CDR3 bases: TGTGCCATCAGTGACCCGACAGGGACCACAGATACGCAGTATTTT.

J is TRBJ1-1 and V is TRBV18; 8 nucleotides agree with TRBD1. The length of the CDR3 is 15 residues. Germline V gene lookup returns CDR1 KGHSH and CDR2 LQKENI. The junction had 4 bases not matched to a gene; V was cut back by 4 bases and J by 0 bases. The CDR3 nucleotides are TGTGCCAGCTCACAGTCGGGACAGGTGAACACTGAAGCTTTCTTT. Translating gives CASSQSGQVNTEAFF.

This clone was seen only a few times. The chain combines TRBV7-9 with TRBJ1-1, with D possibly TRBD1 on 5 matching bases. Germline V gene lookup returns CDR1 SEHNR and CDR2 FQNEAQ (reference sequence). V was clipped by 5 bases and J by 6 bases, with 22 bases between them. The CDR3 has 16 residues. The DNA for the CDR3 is TGTGCCAGCAGCCCAAGGTTGGGCAGCGGGGGATCTGAAGCTTTCTTT. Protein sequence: CASSPRLGSGGSEAFF. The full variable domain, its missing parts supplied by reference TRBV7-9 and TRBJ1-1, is DTGVSQNPRHKITKRGQNVTFRCDPISEHNRLYWYRQTLGQGPEFLTYFQNEAQLEKSRLLSDRFSAERPKGSFSTLEIQRTEQGDSAMYLCASSPRLGSGGSEAFFGQGTRLTVV.

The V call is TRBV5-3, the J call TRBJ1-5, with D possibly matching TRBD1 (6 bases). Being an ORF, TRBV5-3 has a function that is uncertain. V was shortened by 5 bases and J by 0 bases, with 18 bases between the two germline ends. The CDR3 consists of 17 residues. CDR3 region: CARRPGQRTLSNQPQHF. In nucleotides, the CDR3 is TGTGCCAGAAGACCCGGACAGAGGACCCTTAGCAATCAGCCCCAGCATTTT.

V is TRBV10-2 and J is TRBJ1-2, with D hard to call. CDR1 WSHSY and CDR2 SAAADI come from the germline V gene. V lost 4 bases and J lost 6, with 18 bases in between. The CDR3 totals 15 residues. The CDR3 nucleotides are TGCGCCAGCAGTGCGGTCATCTCAAACCGGGATGGCTACACCTTC. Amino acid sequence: CASSAVISNRDGYTF.

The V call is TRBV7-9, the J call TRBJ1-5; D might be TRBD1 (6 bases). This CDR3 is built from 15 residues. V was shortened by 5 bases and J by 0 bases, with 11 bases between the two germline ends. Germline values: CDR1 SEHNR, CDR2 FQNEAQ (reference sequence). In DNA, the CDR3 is TGTGCCAGCAGCGCCGGACAGAATAGCAATCAGCCCCAGCATTTT. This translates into CASSAGQNSNQPQHF.

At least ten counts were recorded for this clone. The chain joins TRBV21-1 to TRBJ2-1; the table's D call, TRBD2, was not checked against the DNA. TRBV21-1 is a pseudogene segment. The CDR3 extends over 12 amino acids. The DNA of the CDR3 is TGTGCCAGCACCTTTTGTAACAATGAGCAGTTCTTC. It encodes CASTFCNNEQFF.

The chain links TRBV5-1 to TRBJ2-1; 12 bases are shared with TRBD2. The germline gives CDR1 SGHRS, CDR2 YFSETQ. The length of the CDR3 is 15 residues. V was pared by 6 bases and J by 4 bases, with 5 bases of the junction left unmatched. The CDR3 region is CASTWTSGAYNEQFF. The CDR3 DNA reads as TGCGCCAGCACCTGGACTAGCGGGGCGTACAATGAGCAGTTCTTC.

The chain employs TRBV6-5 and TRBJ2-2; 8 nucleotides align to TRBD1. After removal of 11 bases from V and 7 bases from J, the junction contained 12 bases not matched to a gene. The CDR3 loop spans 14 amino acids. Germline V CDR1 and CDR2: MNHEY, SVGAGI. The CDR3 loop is CAATRDRNYGELFF. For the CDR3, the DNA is TGTGCCGCCACACGGGACAGGAACTACGGGGAGCTGTTTTTT.

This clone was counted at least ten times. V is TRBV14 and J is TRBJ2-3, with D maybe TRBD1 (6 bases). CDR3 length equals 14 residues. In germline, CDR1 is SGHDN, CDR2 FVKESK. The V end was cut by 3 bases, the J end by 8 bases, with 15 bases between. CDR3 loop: CASSHSREGGTQYF. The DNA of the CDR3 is TGTGCCAGCAGCCACTCCCGGGAAGGGGGTACGCAGTATTTT.

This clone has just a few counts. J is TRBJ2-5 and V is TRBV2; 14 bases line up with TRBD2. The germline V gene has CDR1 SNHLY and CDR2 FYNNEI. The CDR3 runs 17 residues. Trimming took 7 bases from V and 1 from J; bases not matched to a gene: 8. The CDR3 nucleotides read TGTGCCAGCACCGGGACTAGCGGGGGACCTATCCAAGAGACCCAGTACTTC. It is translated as CASTGTSGGPIQETQYF.

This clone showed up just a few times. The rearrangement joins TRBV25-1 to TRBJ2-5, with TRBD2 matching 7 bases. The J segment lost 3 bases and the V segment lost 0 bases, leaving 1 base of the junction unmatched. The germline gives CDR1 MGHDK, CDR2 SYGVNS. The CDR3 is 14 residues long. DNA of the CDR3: TGTGCCAGCAGTGAATACGGGGGGAAAGAGACCCAGTACTTC. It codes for CASSEYGGKETQYF.

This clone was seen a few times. The CDR3 DNA follows: TGCGCCAGCAGCCCAAGACGTGATCGGACAGGGATTTATGGCTACACCTTC. Translated: CASSPRRDRTGIYGYTF. The V call is TRBV5-1, the J call TRBJ1-2; 8 bases fit TRBD1. Looked up from germline, CDR1 is SGHRS and CDR2 is YFSETQ. V lost 4 bases to trimming and J lost 5 bases; unmatched junction nucleotides: 16. CDR3 length: 17 amino acids. Full variable domain (missing parts from reference TRBV5-1 and TRBJ1-2): KAGVTQTPRYLIKTRGQQVTLSCSPISGHRSVSWYQQTPGQGLQFLFEYFSETQRNKGNFPGRFSGRQFSNSRSEMNVSTLELGDSALYLCASSPRRDRTGIYGYTFGSGTRLTVV.

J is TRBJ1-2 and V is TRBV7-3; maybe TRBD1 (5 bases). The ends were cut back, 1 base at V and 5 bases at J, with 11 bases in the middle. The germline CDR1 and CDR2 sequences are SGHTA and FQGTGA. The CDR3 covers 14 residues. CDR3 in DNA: TGTGCCAGCAGCTTAAGGGGGGACCTATATGGCTACACCTTC. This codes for CASSLRGDLYGYTF.